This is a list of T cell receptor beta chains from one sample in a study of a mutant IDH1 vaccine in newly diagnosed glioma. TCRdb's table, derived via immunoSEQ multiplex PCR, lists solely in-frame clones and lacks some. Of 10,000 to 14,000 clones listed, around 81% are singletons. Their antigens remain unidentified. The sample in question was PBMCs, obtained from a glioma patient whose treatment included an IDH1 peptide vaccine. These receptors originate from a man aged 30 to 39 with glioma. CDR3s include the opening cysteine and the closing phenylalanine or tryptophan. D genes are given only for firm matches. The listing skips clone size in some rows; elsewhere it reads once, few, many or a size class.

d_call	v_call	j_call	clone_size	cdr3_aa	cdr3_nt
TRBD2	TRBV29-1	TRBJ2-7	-	CSVVVAGGPYEQYF	TGCAGCGTTGTCGTCGCGGGAGGGCCCTACGAGCAGTACTTC
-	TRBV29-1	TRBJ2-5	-	CSVEGTEQETQYF	TGCAGCGTTGAAGGGACAGAGCAAGAGACCCAGTACTTC
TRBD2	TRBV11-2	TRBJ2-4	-	CASSLLGLAGSRAKNIQYF	TGTGCCAGCAGCTTACTGGGACTAGCGGGAAGTAGGGCCAAAAACATTCAGTACTTC
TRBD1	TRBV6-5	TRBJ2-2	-	CASRGQEVTGELFF	TGTGCCAGCAGAGGACAGGAGGTAACCGGGGAGCTGTTTTTT
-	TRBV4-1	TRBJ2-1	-	CASSQDAQGGNEQFF	TGCGCCAGCAGCCAAGATGCACAGGGTGGGAATGAGCAGTTCTTC
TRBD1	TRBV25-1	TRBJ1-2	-	CASRSGTGGIYGYTF	TGTGCCAGCAGGAGTGGGACAGGGGGCATCTATGGCTACACCTTC
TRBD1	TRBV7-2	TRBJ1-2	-	CASSLGQGGYGYTF	TGTGCCAGCAGCTTAGGACAGGGCGGATATGGCTACACCTTC
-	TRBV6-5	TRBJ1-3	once	CASRGNSGNTIYF	TGTGCCAGCCGCGGGAACTCTGGAAACACCATATATTTT
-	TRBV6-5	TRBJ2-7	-	CASSSAISLHEQYF	TGTGCCAGCAGTTCGGCGATATCACTACACGAGCAGTACTTC
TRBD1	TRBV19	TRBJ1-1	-	CASRTGTALSTEAFF	TGTGCCAGTAGGACCGGGACAGCCCTTTCCACTGAAGCTTTCTTT
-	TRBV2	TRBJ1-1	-	CASRREGMNTEAFF	TGTGCCAGCAGAAGGGAGGGGATGAACACTGAAGCTTTCTTT
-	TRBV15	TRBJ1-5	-	CATSRDSGPQPQHF	TGTGCCACCAGCAGAGATTCAGGGCCCCAGCCCCAGCATTTT
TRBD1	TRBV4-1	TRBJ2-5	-	CASSLGTGQGRETQYF	TGCGCCAGCAGCCTAGGTACTGGACAGGGACGAGAGACCCAGTACTTC
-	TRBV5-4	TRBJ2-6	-	CASSLRNSGANVLTF	TGTGCCAGCAGCCTACGGAACTCTGGGGCCAACGTCCTGACTTTC
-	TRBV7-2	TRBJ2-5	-	CASGAIKRTQYF	TGTGCCAGCGGAGCGATCAAGAGGACCCAGTACTTC
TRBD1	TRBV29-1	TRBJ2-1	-	CSVGTGFDNEQFF	TGCAGCGTGGGGACAGGGTTCGACAATGAGCAGTTCTTC
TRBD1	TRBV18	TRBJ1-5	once	CASSPGSQGGGNQPQHF	TGTGCCAGCTCACCAGGCTCTCAGGGGGGTGGCAATCAGCCCCAGCATTTT
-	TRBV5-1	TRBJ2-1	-	CASSLNAQTYNEQFF	TGCGCCAGCAGCTTGAATGCCCAGACTTACAATGAGCAGTTCTTC
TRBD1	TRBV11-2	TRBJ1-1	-	CASSSTGYTEAFF	TGTGCCAGCAGCTCGACAGGGTACACTGAAGCTTTCTTT
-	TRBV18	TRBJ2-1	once	CASSEHHSYNEQFF	TGTGCCAGCTCAGAACACCACTCCTACAATGAGCAGTTCTTC
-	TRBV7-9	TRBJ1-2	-	CASSLRMDGYTF	TGTGCCAGCAGCCTACGGATGGATGGCTACACCTTC
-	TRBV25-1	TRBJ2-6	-	CASSETGSRSGANVLTF	TGTGCCAGCTCCGAGACAGGTTCCCGCTCTGGGGCCAACGTCCTGACTTTC
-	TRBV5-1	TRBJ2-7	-	CTGTSVSYEQYF	TGCACAGGGACCTCAGTTTCCTACGAGCAGTACTTC
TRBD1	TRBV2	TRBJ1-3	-	CASSLTGEGENTIYF	TGTGCCAGCAGTCTTACAGGGGAAGGAGAAAACACCATATATTTT
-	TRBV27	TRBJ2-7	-	CASSLLDSTYEQYF	TGTGCCAGCAGCTTACTGGACAGTACCTACGAGCAGTACTTC
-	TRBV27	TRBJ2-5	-	CASSLLRVGMETQYF	TGTGCCAGCAGTTTATTAAGAGTCGGGATGGAGACCCAGTACTTC
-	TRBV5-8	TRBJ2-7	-	CASSLNTYEQYF	TGTGCCAGCAGCTTAAACACCTACGAGCAGTACTTC
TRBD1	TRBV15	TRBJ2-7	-	CATSRGPPGQTGGEPYEQYF	TGTGCCACCAGCAGAGGTCCCCCAGGTCAAACAGGGGGCGAACCCTACGAGCAGTACTTC
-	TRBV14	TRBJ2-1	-	CASSQGLRGWTRVNEQFF	TGTGCCAGCAGCCAGGGTCTAAGAGGCTGGACGAGGGTCAATGAGCAGTTCTTC
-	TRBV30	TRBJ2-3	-	CAWKGTDTQYF	TGTGCCTGGAAGGGCACAGATACGCAGTATTTT
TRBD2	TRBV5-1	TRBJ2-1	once	CASSRTSGSSYNEQFF	TGCGCCAGCAGCAGGACAAGCGGGAGCTCCTACAATGAGCAGTTCTTC
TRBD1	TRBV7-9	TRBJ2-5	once	CASSPRTGNYQETQYF	TGTGCCAGCAGCCCCCGGACAGGGAACTACCAAGAGACCCAGTACTTC
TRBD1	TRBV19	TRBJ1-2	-	CASSILRDRASGYTF	TGTGCCAGTAGTATCCTCCGGGACAGGGCATCTGGCTACACCTTC
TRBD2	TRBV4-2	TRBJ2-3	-	CASSQDRAGGGTDTQYF	TGTGCCAGCAGCCAAGATCGAGCGGGAGGGGGGACAGATACGCAGTATTTT
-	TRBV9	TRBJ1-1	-	CASSVGGLRNTEAFF	TGTGCCAGCAGCGTGGGGGGACTCCGGAACACTGAAGCTTTCTTT
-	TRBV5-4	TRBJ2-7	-	CASSPGLVGEQYF	TGTGCCAGCAGCCCCGGACTCGTGGGGGAGCAGTACTTC
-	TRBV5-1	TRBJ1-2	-	CASSPTDRNYGYTF	TGCGCCAGCAGCCCCACCGACAGAAACTATGGCTACACCTTC